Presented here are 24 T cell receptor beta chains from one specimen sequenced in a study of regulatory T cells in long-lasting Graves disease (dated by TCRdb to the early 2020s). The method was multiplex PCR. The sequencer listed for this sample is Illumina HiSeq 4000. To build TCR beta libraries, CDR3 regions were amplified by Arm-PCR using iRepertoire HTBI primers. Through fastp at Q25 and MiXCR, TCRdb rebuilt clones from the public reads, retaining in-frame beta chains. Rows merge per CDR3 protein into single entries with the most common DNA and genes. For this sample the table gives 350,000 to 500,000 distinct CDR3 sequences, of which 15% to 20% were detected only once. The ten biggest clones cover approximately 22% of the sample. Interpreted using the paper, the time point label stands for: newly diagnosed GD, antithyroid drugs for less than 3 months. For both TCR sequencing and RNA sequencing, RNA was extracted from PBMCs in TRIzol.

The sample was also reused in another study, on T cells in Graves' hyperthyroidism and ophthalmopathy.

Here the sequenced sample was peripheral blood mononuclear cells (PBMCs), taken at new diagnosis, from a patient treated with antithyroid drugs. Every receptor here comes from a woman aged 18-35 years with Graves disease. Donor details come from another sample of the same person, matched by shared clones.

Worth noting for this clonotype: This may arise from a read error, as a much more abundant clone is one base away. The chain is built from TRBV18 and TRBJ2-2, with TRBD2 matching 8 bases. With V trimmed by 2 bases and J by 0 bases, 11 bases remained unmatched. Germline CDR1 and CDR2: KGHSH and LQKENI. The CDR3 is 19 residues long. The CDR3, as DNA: TGTGCCAGCTCACCATTCCCCCTAGCGGGCCATGCGAACACCGGGGAGCTGTTTTTT. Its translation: CASSPFPLAGHANTGELFF.

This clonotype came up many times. In DNA, the CDR3 is TGTGCCAGCAGTGAAGGGGGTCATACAGAAGAGCAGTTCTTC. As protein: CASSEGGHTEEQFF. V gene TRBV2 combines with J gene TRBJ2-1; no clear D gene. The CDR3 is 14 amino acids. V was pared by 1 base and J by 10 bases, with 14 bases between. Germline assignment: CDR1 SNHLY and CDR2 FYNNEI.

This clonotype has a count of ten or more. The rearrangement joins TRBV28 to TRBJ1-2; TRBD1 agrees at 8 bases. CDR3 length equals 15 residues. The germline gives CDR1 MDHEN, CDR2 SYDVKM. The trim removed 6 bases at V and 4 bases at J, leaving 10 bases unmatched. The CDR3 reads CASSSPGGAPYGYTF. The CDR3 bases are TGTGCCAGCAGCTCCCCAGGGGGCGCGCCCTATGGCTACACCTTC.

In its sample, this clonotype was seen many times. The CDR3 spells CSARRPLSSYEQYF. The CDR3 DNA reads as TGCAGTGCTAGAAGGCCCCTGTCATCCTACGAGCAGTACTTC. The V gene is TRBV20-1, the J gene TRBJ2-7; D not resolved. The CDR3 runs to 14 residues. Per the germline V gene, CDR1 is DFQATT and CDR2 is SNEGSKA (reference sequence). The V end lost 2 bases, the J end lost 1 base, and 12 bases lay between the germline ends.

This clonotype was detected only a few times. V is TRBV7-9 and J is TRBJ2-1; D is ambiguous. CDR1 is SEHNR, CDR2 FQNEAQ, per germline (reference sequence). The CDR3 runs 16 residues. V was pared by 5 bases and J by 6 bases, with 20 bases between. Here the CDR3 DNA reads TGTGCCAGCAGCGCCGTGAATGGGCTTATAAGCAATGAGCAGTTCTTC. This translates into CASSAVNGLISNEQFF.

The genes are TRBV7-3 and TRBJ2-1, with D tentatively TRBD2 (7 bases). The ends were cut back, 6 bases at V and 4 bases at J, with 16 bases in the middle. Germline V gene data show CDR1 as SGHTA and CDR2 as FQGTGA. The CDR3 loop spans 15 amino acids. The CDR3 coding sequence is TGTGCCAGCAGTTTTCTAGGGGGAGGGTACAATGAGCAGTTCTTC. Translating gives CASSFLGGGYNEQFF.

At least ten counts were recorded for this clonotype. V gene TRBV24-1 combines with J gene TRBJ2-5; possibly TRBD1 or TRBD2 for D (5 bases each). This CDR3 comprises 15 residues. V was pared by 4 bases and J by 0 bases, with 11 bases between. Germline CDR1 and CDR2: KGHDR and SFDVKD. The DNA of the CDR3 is TGTGCCACCAGTGACCCGGGACGGCACCAAGAGACCCAGTACTTC. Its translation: CATSDPGRHQETQYF.

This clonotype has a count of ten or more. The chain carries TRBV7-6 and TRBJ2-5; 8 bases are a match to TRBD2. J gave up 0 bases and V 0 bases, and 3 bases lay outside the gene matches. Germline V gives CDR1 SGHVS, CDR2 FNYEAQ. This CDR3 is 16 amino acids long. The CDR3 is CASSLAPGGDQETQYF. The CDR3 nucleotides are TGTGCCAGCAGCTTAGCGCCGGGAGGGGACCAAGAGACCCAGTACTTC.

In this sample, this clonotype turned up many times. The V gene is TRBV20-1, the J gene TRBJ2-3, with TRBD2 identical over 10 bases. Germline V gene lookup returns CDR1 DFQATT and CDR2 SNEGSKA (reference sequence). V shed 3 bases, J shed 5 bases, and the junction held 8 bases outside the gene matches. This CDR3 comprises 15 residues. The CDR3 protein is CSASVAGGWGDTQYF. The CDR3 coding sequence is TGCAGTGCTAGTGTAGCGGGAGGCTGGGGAGATACGCAGTATTTT.

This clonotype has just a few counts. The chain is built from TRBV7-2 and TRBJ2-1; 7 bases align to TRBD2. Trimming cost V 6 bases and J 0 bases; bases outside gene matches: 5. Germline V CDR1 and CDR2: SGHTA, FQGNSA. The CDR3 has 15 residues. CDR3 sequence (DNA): TGTGCCAGCAGGACGCGGGAGAGCTCCTACAATGAGCAGTTCTTC. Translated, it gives CASRTRESSYNEQFF. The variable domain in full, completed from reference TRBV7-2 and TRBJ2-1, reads GAGVSQSPSNKVTEKGKDVELRCDPISGHTALYWYRQSLGQGLEFLIYFQGNSAPDKSGLPSDRFSAERTGGSVSTLTIQRTQQEDSAVYLCASRTRESSYNEQFFGPGTRLTVL.

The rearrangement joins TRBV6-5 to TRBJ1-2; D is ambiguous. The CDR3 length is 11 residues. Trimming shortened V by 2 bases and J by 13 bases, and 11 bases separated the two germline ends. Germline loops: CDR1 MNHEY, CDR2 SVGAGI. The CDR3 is CASSYGTASTF. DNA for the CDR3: TGTGCCAGCAGTTACGGTACCGCGTCCACCTTC.

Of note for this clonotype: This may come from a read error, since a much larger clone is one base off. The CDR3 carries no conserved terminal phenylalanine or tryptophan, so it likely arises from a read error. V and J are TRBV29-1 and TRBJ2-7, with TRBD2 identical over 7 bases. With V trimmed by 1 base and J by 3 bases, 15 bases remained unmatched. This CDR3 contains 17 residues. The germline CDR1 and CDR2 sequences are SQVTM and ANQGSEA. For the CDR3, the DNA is TGCAGCGTTGAAGCCGGCACCGCCGGAGCGGGAATCTACGAGCAGTACCTC. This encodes CSVEAGTAGAGIYEQYL.

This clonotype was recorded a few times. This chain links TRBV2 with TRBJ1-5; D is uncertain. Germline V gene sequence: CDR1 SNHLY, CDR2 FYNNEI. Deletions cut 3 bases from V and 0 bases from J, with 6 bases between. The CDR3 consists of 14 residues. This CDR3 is CASSEIISNQPQHF. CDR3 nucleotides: TGTGCCAGCAGTGAGATAATTAGCAATCAGCCCCAGCATTTT.

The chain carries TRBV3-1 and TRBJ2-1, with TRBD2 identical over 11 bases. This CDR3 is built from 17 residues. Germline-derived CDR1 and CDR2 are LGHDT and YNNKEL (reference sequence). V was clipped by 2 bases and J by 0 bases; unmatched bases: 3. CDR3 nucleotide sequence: TGTGCCAGCAGCCAATCTAGCGGGAGGAGCTCCTACAATGAGCAGTTCTTC. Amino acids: CASSQSSGRSSYNEQFF.

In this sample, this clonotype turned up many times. The CDR3 loop is CASSHKPNQPQHF. CDR3 DNA sequence: TGTGCCAGCAGCCATAAACCCAATCAGCCCCAGCATTTT. V gene TRBV12-3 or TRBV12-4 combines with J gene TRBJ1-5; D unresolved. V lost 6 bases and J 3 bases, leaving 9 bases between the germline ends. CDR3 length equals 13 residues.

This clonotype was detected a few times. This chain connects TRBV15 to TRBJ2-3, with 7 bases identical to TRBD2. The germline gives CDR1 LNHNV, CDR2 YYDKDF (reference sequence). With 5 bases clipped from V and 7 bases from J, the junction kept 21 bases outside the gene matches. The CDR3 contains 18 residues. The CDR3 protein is CATSRGRFAAGVGHTQYF. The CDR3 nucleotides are TGTGCCACCAGCCGGGGCCGCTTTGCTGCGGGAGTCGGCCATACGCAGTATTTT.

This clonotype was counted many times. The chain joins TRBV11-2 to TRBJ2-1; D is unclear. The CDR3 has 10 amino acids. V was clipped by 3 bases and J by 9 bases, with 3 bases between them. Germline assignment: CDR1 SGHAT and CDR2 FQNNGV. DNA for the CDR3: TGTGCCAGCAGCTTTGTTGAGCAGTTCTTC. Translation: CASSFVEQFF.

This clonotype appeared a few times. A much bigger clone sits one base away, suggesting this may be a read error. The CDR3 sequence is CASSHPSEPYNEQFF. CDR3 DNA sequence: TGTGCCAGCAGCCATCCTAGCGAGCCCTACAATGAGCAGTTCTTC. This chain joins TRBV11-2 and TRBJ2-1; tentatively, D is TRBD2 (6 bases). The CDR3 extends over 15 amino acids. V was clipped by 5 bases and J by 2 bases, with 13 bases between them. CDR1 SGHAT and CDR2 FQNNGV come from the germline V gene.

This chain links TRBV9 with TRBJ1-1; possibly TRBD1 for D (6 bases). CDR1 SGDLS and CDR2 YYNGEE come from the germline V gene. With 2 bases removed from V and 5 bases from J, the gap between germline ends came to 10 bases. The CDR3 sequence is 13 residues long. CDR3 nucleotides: TGTGCCAGCAGCGTCAGGGGAGGGACTGAAGCTTTCTTT. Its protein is CASSVRGGTEAFF.

In nucleotides, the CDR3 is TGTGCCAGTAGTATGCGTCCTAGCACAGATACGCAGTATTTT. It specifies CASSMRPSTDTQYF. The rearrangement uses TRBV19 and TRBJ2-3; D gene unclear. V shed 3 bases and J shed 0 bases, with 7 bases lying between them. This CDR3 comprises 14 residues. Germline V CDR1 and CDR2: LNHDA, SQIVND (reference sequence). Complete variable domain (other parts from reference TRBV19 and TRBJ2-3): DGGITQSPKYLFRKEGQNVTLSCEQNLNHDAMYWYRQDPGQGLRLIYYSQIVNDFQKGDIAEGYSVSREKKESFPLTVTSAQKNPTAFYLCASSMRPSTDTQYFGPGTRLTVL.

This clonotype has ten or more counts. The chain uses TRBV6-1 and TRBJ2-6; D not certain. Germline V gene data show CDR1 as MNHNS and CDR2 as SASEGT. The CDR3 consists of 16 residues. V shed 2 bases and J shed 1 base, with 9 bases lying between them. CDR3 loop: CASSELRSSGANVLTF. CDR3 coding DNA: TGTGCCAGCAGTGAACTAAGGTCATCTGGGGCCAACGTCCTGACTTTC.

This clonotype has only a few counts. CDR3 residues: CASSNMETTQYF. In DNA, the CDR3 is TGTGCCAGCAGTAACATGGAGACGACGCAGTATTTT. The chain couples TRBV2 to TRBJ2-3; D gene unclear. The CDR3 length is 12 residues. The V end lost 5 bases, the J end lost 9 bases, and 12 bases lay between the germline ends. CDR1 SNHLY and CDR2 FYNNEI come from the germline V gene.

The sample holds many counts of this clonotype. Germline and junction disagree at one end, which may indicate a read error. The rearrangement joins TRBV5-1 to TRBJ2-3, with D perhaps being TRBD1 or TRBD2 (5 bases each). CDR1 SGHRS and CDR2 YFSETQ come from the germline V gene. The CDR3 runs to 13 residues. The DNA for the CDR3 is TGTGCCAGCTCGCTGGGGGACACAGATACGCAGTATTTT. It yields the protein CASSLGDTDTQYF.

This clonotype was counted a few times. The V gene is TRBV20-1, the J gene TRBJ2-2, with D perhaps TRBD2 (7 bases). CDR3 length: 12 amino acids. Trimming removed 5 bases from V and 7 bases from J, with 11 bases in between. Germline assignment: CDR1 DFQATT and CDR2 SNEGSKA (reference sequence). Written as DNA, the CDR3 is TGCAGTGCTGGGGGGGGGCACGGGGAGCTGTTTTTT. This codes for CSAGGGHGELFF.